The subject of this entry is one T cell receptor beta chain. This entry comes from a study of Graves' ophthalmopathy and Graves' hyperthyroidism. V was trimmed by 7 bases and J by 8 bases, leaving 8 bases between them. The CDR3 has 11 amino acids. From germline, CDR1 is SGHVS and CDR2 FNYEAQ. Amplification of TCR beta CDR3 regions used RNA transcripts. The workflow started with a first-round RT-PCR run with HTBI primers and then moved on to a second-round multiplex PCR. A single record per CDR3 protein comes from TCRdb applying MiXCR to the multiplex PCR reads. Of about 550,000 distinct CDR3 sequences in the sample, about 40% were seen once.

The rearrangement uses TRBV7-6 and TRBJ2-2; D unresolved. Specimen: peripheral blood or thyroid tissue (not recorded which). This sequence originates from an adult man with Graves' hyperthyroidism. CDR3 loop: CASTVTGELFF. The CDR3 nucleotides read TGTGCCAGCACAGTAACAGGGGAGCTGTTTTTT.